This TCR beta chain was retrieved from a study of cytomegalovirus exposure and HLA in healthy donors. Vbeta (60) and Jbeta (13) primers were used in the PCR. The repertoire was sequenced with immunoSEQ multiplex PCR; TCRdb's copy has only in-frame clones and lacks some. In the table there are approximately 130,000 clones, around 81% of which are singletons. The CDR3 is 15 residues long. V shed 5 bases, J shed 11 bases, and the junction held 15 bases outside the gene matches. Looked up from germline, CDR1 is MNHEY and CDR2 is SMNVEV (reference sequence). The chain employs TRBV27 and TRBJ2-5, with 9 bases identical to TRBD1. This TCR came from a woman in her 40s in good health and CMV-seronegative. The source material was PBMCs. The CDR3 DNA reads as TGTGCCAGCAGTCTACAGGGGGCATTCCTTGAAGGGCAGTACTTC. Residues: CASSLQGAFLEGQYF.